Following are 9 T cell receptor beta chains from one sample sequenced in a study of blood T cell repertoires in COVID-19. Clones were read by immunoSEQ multiplex PCR, and TCRdb kept only the in-frame ones, dropping some. The sample records some 220,000 clones, 86% being singletons. Sequences were obtained from PBMCs or T cells enriched from blood (not recorded which). The origin of the receptors is a woman in her forties or fifties in a cohort exposed to, infected with or recovered from COVID-19 (not recorded which).

V usage is TRBV6-6 and J usage is TRBJ2-6; D gene ambiguous. V gave up 0 bases and J gave up 2 bases, with 8 bases separating them. Germline CDR1 and CDR2: MNHNY and SVGAGI (reference sequence). This CDR3 contains 16 residues. The CDR3 coding sequence is TGTGCCAGCAGTTACTCGTTTGGCCCTGGGGCCAACGTCCTGACTTTC. Translated: CASSYSFGPGANVLTF.

The chain uses TRBV5-6 and TRBJ1-3, with D unclear. The CDR3 spans 16 residues. With 2 bases removed from V and 1 base from J, the gap between germline ends came to 13 bases. The V gene's germline CDR1 is SGHDT and CDR2 YYEEEE. The CDR3 bases are TGTGCCAGCAGCTTCGCGGGGAGAGGGTCTGGAAACACCATATATTTT. Translation gives CASSFAGRGSGNTIYF.

This chain uses TRBV30 with TRBJ2-5; no definite D call. This CDR3 contains 10 residues. Germline lookup yields CDR1 GTSNPN and CDR2 SVGIG (reference sequence). CDR3 in amino acids: CCGLRETQYF. The DNA of the CDR3 is TGTTGTGGGCTTAGGGAGACCCAGTACTTC.

The chain is built from TRBV30 and TRBJ1-2, with 8 bases aligning to TRBD1. J gave up 8 bases and V 2 bases, and 10 bases lay outside the gene matches. Germline V gene lookup returns CDR1 GTSNPN and CDR2 SVGIG (reference sequence). The CDR3 is 14 residues long. DNA for the CDR3: TGTGCCTGGAGTAGGACAGGGCCCGCATCAGGCTACACCTTC. This gives the protein CAWSRTGPASGYTF.

The rearrangement joins TRBV2 to TRBJ1-2, with D unresolved. Germline V gives CDR1 SNHLY, CDR2 FYNNEI. The CDR3 covers 14 residues. V was trimmed by 4 bases and J by 3 bases, leaving 12 bases between them. CDR3 coding DNA: TGTGCCAGCAGTGCATACTCTGGAGACTATGGCTACACCTTC. Its protein product is CASSAYSGDYGYTF.

The V gene is TRBV12-3 or TRBV12-4, the J gene TRBJ1-2; 7 nucleotides match TRBD1. J was trimmed by 8 bases and V by 3 bases; bases with no gene match: 6. There are 13 residues in the CDR3. As DNA, the CDR3 is TGTGCCAGCAGTTTCGAGGGGGCTCAGGGCTACACCTTC. Amino acids: CASSFEGAQGYTF.

The V gene is TRBV9, the J gene TRBJ2-1; D may be TRBD1 (7 bases). Germline CDR1 reads SGDLS; CDR2 reads YYNGEE. V lost 2 bases to trimming and J lost 9 bases, with 24 bases between them. The CDR3 contains 17 residues. For the CDR3, the DNA is TGTGCCAGCAGCGTCCGTGCCGGGACGGAGGGGGCTGGTGAGCAGTTCTTC. Encoded protein: CASSVRAGTEGAGEQFF.

This clone was detected only a few times. The J gene is TRBJ1-5, the V gene TRBV11-2; D call uncertain. The V and J ends lost 1 base and 4 bases respectively, with 5 bases between them. Germline CDR1 and CDR2: SGHAT and FQNNGV. The CDR3 contains 13 residues. The CDR3 spells CASSLGLNQPQHF. CDR3 coding DNA: TGTGCCAGCAGCTTAGGCCTAAATCAGCCCCAGCATTTT.

The gene calls are TRBV27 and TRBJ2-7, with 9 nucleotides matching TRBD2. This CDR3 is 16 amino acids long. With V trimmed by 5 bases and J by 3 bases, 11 bases remained unmatched. Looked up from germline, CDR1 is MNHEY and CDR2 is SMNVEV (reference sequence). CDR3 bases: TGTGCCAGCAGTCTCTTCTCCCCGCGGGGGGGCTACGAGCAGTACTTC. Its protein is CASSLFSPRGGYEQYF.